What follows are 25 T cell receptor beta chains derived from one specimen sequenced in a study of CD8 T cells in ankylosing spondylitis. TCRdb recomputed calls from the 5' RACE reads with MiXCR, one row per CDR3 protein. The top ten hold roughly 4.5% of the sample, which has over 150,000 distinct CDR3 sequences, roughly 18% seen once. Sequenced sample: blood, either unsorted or a sorted T cell fraction (not recorded which). The receptors were gathered from a male donor aged 10 to 35 with ankylosing spondylitis or in good health (not recorded which).

This clonotype came up many times. V is TRBV12-3 or TRBV12-4 and J is TRBJ1-6, with TRBD1 identical over 7 bases. The CDR3 runs 15 residues. V lost 6 bases to trimming and J lost 7 bases; unmatched junction nucleotides: 9. CDR3 sequence reads: CASRQGQTLNSPLHF. Written as DNA, the CDR3 is TGTGCCAGCAGGCAGGGACAGACTCTAAATTCACCCCTCCACTTT.

The V call is TRBV12-3 or TRBV12-4, the J call TRBJ2-3, with TRBD2 matching 13 bases. The CDR3 sequence is 15 residues long. Trimming cost V 6 bases and J 3 bases; bases outside gene matches: 3. The CDR3 reads CASSPTSGRTDTQYF. CDR3 in DNA: TGTGCCAGCAGCCCGACTAGCGGGAGGACAGATACGCAGTATTTT.

This clonotype showed up many times. The chain uses TRBV25-1 and TRBJ1-2, with D possibly being TRBD1 (6 bases). The V gene's germline CDR1 is MGHDK and CDR2 SYGVNS. Trimming left V 3 bases short and J 7 bases short, with 15 bases between. CDR3 length: 14 residues. The CDR3 is CASSDRGGLAGYTF. The CDR3 region has the DNA TGTGCCAGCAGTGACAGGGGAGGGCTTGCTGGCTACACCTTC.

The rearrangement links TRBV5-5 to TRBJ2-3; 8 bases line up with TRBD1. CDR1 and CDR2 from the germline V gene are SGHKS and YYEKEE (reference sequence). The V gene end was trimmed by 1 base and the J gene end by 7 bases; junction bases not matched to a gene: 8. This CDR3 has 15 amino acids. CDR3 amino acids: CASSLFQGARNTQYF. CDR3 DNA sequence: TGTGCCAGCAGCTTGTTCCAGGGGGCGCGGAATACGCAGTATTTT.

The chain links TRBV11-2 to TRBJ2-7; 7 nucleotides match TRBD2. Trimming at V came to 4 bases and at J to 1 base, leaving 7 bases not matched to a gene. This CDR3 spans 15 amino acids. From germline, CDR1 is SGHAT and CDR2 FQNNGV. The CDR3 loop reads CASSSGAGPSYEQYF. The CDR3 region has the DNA TGTGCCAGCAGCTCGGGAGCGGGACCTTCCTACGAGCAGTACTTC.

This clonotype was detected ten times or more. The chain couples TRBV30 to TRBJ2-2, with no clear D. This CDR3 is 11 amino acids long. Trimming took off 4 bases at V and 7 bases at J, with 7 bases between the two ends. CDR1 GTSNPN and CDR2 SVGIG come from the germline V gene (reference sequence). The CDR3 loop reads CAWKVGGELFF. The DNA of the CDR3 is TGTGCCTGGAAAGTTGGCGGGGAGCTGTTTTTT.

This clonotype has a count of ten or more. The chain employs TRBV7-9 and TRBJ1-3; D call uncertain. From germline, CDR1 is SEHNR and CDR2 FQNEAQ (reference sequence). Between the trimmed V and J ends, which lost 7 bases and 0 bases, there was a span of 10 bases. The CDR3 totals 14 residues. In DNA, the CDR3 is TGTGCCAGCACCTACAGCAGCTCTGGAAACACCATATATTTT. Protein sequence: CASTYSSSGNTIYF.

Many counts were recorded for this clonotype. The chain uses TRBV15 and TRBJ2-5, with D tentatively TRBD1 (6 bases). V lost 5 bases and J 3 bases, leaving 7 bases between the germline ends. This CDR3 is 12 amino acids long. Looked up from germline, CDR1 is LNHNV and CDR2 is YYDKDF (reference sequence). DNA of the CDR3: TGTGCCACCAGCCGACAGGAAGAGACCCAGTACTTC. It codes for CATSRQEETQYF.

This clonotype has only a few counts. The CDR3 nucleotides are TGTGCCAGCAGCTTACCCGGTAGGGGTGAGCAGTTCTTC. Translated: CASSLPGRGEQFF. This chain connects TRBV7-9 to TRBJ2-1; possible D gene TRBD1, 5 bases. The CDR3 loop spans 13 amino acids. V lost 2 bases and J lost 9, with 11 bases in between. Germline V gives CDR1 SEHNR, CDR2 FQNEAQ (reference sequence).

This clonotype was observed many times. The V call is TRBV4-3, the J call TRBJ2-1, with D unclear. Trimming took 2 bases from V and 8 from J, leaving 13 bases between them. Germline CDR1 and CDR2: LGHNA and YSLEER. This CDR3 region has 14 residues. The CDR3 reads CASSQLEGRYEQFF. CDR3 DNA: TGCGCCAGCAGCCAACTTGAAGGGCGCTATGAGCAGTTCTTC.

Many counts were recorded for this clonotype. The chain combines TRBV6-5 with TRBJ1-3, with 9 bases that match TRBD1. This CDR3 has 15 residues. V shed 5 bases, J shed 4 bases, and the junction held 6 bases outside the gene matches. Germline V gene sequence: CDR1 MNHEY, CDR2 SVGAGI. CDR3 protein: CASSPNRGLGNTIYF. CDR3 in DNA: TGTGCCAGCAGTCCGAACAGGGGGCTCGGAAACACCATATATTTT.

This clonotype showed up just a few times. The rearrangement uses TRBV11-3 and TRBJ2-1; D perhaps matches TRBD1 (5 bases). CDR3 length: 12 amino acids. Germline CDR1 SGHNT, CDR2 YENEEA. V dropped 5 bases and J dropped 5 bases, with 7 bases sitting between them. CDR3: CASSPRDNEQFF. The DNA for the CDR3 is TGTGCCAGCAGCCCCAGGGACAATGAGCAGTTCTTC.

CDR3 protein: CATSWTGGETQYF. CDR3 bases: TGTGCCACGTCATGGACGGGAGGGGAGACCCAGTACTTC. The chain employs TRBV15 and TRBJ2-5; the match to TRBD2 covers 8 bases. In germline, CDR1 is LNHNV, CDR2 YYDKDF (reference sequence). The CDR3 totals 13 residues. After removal of 9 bases from V and 5 bases from J, the junction contained 8 bases not matched to a gene. The full variable domain, completed using reference TRBV15 and TRBJ2-5, is DAMVIQNPRYQVTQFGKPVTLSCSQTLNHNVMYWYQQKSSQAPKLLFHYYDKDFNNEADTPDNFQSRRPNTSFCFLDIRSPGLGDTAMYLCATSWTGGETQYFGPGTRLLVL.

V usage is TRBV20-1 and J usage is TRBJ2-1; D is possibly TRBD1 (6 bases). CDR1 is DFQATT, CDR2 SNEGSKA, per germline (reference sequence). The ends were cut back, 3 bases at V and 8 bases at J, with 14 bases in the middle. This CDR3 has 13 residues. CDR3 sequence: CSASGPGAHEQFF. CDR3 bases: TGCAGTGCTAGCGGACCAGGGGCCCATGAGCAGTTCTTC.

Many counts were recorded for this clonotype. The chain joins TRBV5-6 to TRBJ2-1; 9 nucleotides line up with TRBD1. Germline V gives CDR1 SGHDT, CDR2 YYEEEE. CDR3 length equals 16 residues. With 1 base clipped from V and 9 bases from J, the junction kept 11 bases outside the gene matches. This CDR3 reads CASSLKGAGTGSEQFF. The CDR3 DNA reads as TGTGCCAGCAGCTTGAAGGGGGCCGGGACAGGGAGTGAGCAGTTCTTC.

The chain joins TRBV20-1 to TRBJ2-1, with TRBD2 matching 7 bases. Trimming at V came to 7 bases and at J to 8 bases, leaving 8 bases not matched to a gene. The CDR3 has 12 residues. CDR1 is DFQATT, CDR2 SNEGSKA, per germline (reference sequence). The CDR3 nucleotides read TGCAGTGGACTAGCTGCCGTGGATGAGCAGTTCTTC. This translates into CSGLAAVDEQFF.

This clonotype appeared many times. The V gene is TRBV11-2, the J gene TRBJ2-3, with a weak D call TRBD1 (6 bases). The germline V gene encodes CDR1 SGHAT and CDR2 FQNNGV. This CDR3 is 10 amino acids long. Deletions cut 10 bases from V and 11 bases from J, with 13 bases between. The CDR3 loop is CAILKDRQYF. The CDR3, as DNA: TGTGCCATCCTAAAGGACAGGCAGTATTTT. The full variable domain, its missing parts supplied by reference TRBV11-2 and TRBJ2-3, is EAGVAQSPRYKIIEKRQSVAFWCNPISGHATLYWYQQILGQGPKLLIQFQNNGVVDDSQLPKDRFSAERLKGVDSTLKIQPAKLEDSAVYLCAILKDRQYFGPGTRLTVL.

In its sample, this clonotype was seen many times. This chain joins TRBV30 and TRBJ1-1; D may be TRBD1 (5 bases). Germline CDR1 is GTSNPN and CDR2 is SVGIG (reference sequence). V gave up 4 bases and J gave up 8 bases, with 14 bases separating them. This CDR3 is built from 12 residues. CDR3: CAWKRGRLEAFF. The CDR3 nucleotides read TGTGCCTGGAAAAGGGGACGGCTAGAAGCTTTCTTT.

The chain links TRBV20-1 to TRBJ1-1; D possibly corresponds to TRBD1 (5 bases). V lost 3 bases to trimming and J lost 1 base, with 9 bases between them. Germline V CDR1 and CDR2: DFQATT, SNEGSKA (reference sequence). The CDR3 runs to 13 residues. This chain's CDR3 is CSARSRENTEAFF. CDR3 sequence (DNA): TGCAGTGCTAGGTCCAGGGAGAACACTGAAGCTTTCTTT.

Many counts were recorded for this clonotype. This chain uses TRBV29-1 with TRBJ2-6, with D possibly matching TRBD1 (6 bases). This CDR3 comprises 13 residues. V shed 7 bases and J shed 2 bases, with 9 bases lying between them. Germline CDR1 and CDR2: SQVTM and ANQGSEA. The CDR3 sequence: CSASGAGANVLTF. In nucleotides, the CDR3 is TGCAGCGCATCAGGGGCTGGGGCCAACGTCCTGACTTTC.

This chain joins TRBV20-1 and TRBJ2-1; the match to TRBD2 covers 11 bases. V lost 6 bases, J lost 3 bases, and 4 bases stayed unmatched. The CDR3 spans 14 residues. Germline-derived CDR1 and CDR2 are DFQATT and SNEGSKA (reference sequence). For the CDR3, the DNA is TGCAGTGCAACGGGACTAGCGGACTACAATGAGCAGTTCTTC. It yields the protein CSATGLADYNEQFF.

This clonotype has a count of ten or more. V is TRBV20-1 and J is TRBJ2-1; D is ambiguous. Germline CDR1 reads DFQATT; CDR2 reads SNEGSKA (reference sequence). The CDR3 contains 15 residues. V shed 5 bases and J shed 0 bases, with 14 bases lying between them. CDR3 amino acids: CSASKRGSSYNEQFF. In nucleotides, the CDR3 is TGCAGTGCTTCAAAACGCGGAAGCTCCTACAATGAGCAGTTCTTC.

This clonotype was counted many times. The chain links TRBV20-1 to TRBJ2-1; tentatively, D is TRBD2 (5 bases). V gave up 3 bases and J gave up 7 bases, with 13 bases separating them. CDR3 length: 13 amino acids. The germline gives CDR1 DFQATT, CDR2 SNEGSKA (reference sequence). The DNA for the CDR3 is TGCAGTGCTAGTGGACTTACCTTAAATGAGCAGTTCTTC. This translates into CSASGLTLNEQFF.

This clonotype appeared many times. The chain employs TRBV12-3 or TRBV12-4 and TRBJ2-3; 7 nucleotides align to TRBD1. The ends lost 7 bases at V and 1 base at J; junction bases unmatched: 8. This CDR3 comprises 15 residues. The CDR3 bases are TGTGCCAGCACCCTTCGGACAGGCGGCACAGATACGCAGTATTTT. Translation: CASTLRTGGTDTQYF.

This clonotype showed up many times. The chain joins TRBV6-4 to TRBJ1-6; TRBD1 agrees at 8 bases. The CDR3 is made up of 15 amino acids. V shed 4 bases and J 10 bases; nucleotides not matched to a gene: 9. CDR1 MRHNA and CDR2 SNTAGT come from the germline V gene. In DNA form, the CDR3 reads TGTGCCAGCAGTGCTACCGGGACAGGAAAATCACCCCTCCACTTT. This encodes CASSATGTGKSPLHF.